This T cell receptor beta chain was retrieved from a study of T cells in Graves' hyperthyroidism and ophthalmopathy. Germline V gene lookup returns CDR1 LGHNA and CDR2 YSLEER. The CDR3 length is 16 residues. The V and J ends lost 0 bases and 6 bases respectively, with 14 bases between them. Reasons for excluding patients were uncontrolled infection, other autoimmune disease, pregnancy or lactation. RNA transcripts were the template for amplifying TCR beta CDR3 regions. Initially, a first-round RT-PCR of the TCR CDR3 employed the HTBI primer set. TCRdb independently ran MiXCR on the multiplex PCR reads; one entry per CDR3 protein. The sample contains about 360,000 distinct CDR3 sequences, under 15% of which appear only once.

The TCR comes from a woman aged 18 to 35 with Graves' hyperthyroidism. The chain couples TRBV4-3 to TRBJ2-2; D gene unclear. Sequencing input: blood. The CDR3 DNA reads TGCGCCAGCAGCCAAGATCTGGCCCAGTCGTCCGGGGAGCTGTTTTTT. Amino acids: CASSQDLAQSSGELFF.